These 26 T cell receptor beta chains came from one sample sequenced in a study of PD-1 blockade in mismatch repair-deficient tumors. This table comes from immunoSEQ multiplex PCR, and its TCRdb copy is limited to in-frame clones, with some not included. The profile shows around 50,000 clones, approximately 80% of them singletons. The source material was PBMCs, sampled before pembrolizumab treatment. Receptor source: an adult with mismatch repair-deficient cancer.

The chain employs TRBV11-2 and TRBJ2-4; no clear D. The CDR3 sequence is 14 residues long. V shed 6 bases and J shed 2 bases, with 11 bases lying between them. Germline assignment: CDR1 SGHAT and CDR2 FQNNGV. The CDR3 DNA sequence: TGTGCCAGCAGAAGATTGACTCCCAAAAACATTCAGTACTTC. Translation: CASRRLTPKNIQYF.

The chain carries TRBV4-1 and TRBJ1-1; no definite D call. The germline V and J ends were trimmed by 1 base and 6 bases, with 6 bases remaining between them. CDR1 MGHRA and CDR2 YSYEKL come from the germline V gene. The CDR3 extends over 12 amino acids. Here the CDR3 DNA reads TGCGCCAGCAGCCAAGGTTATGCTGAAGCTTTCTTT. It is translated as CASSQGYAEAFF.

The rearrangement links TRBV5-6 to TRBJ1-5; D unclear. Germline V gene sequence: CDR1 SGHDT, CDR2 YYEEEE. The CDR3 extends over 12 amino acids. V lost 4 bases and J lost 4, with 6 bases in between. The CDR3 sequence: CASSLYNQPQHF. CDR3 nucleotides: TGTGCCAGCAGCCTTTATAATCAGCCCCAGCATTTT.

The rearrangement uses TRBV2 and TRBJ2-7; 11 positions match TRBD2. The germline V gene has CDR1 SNHLY and CDR2 FYNNEI. Losses at the gene ends were 10 bases for V and 0 bases for J; bases not matched to a gene: 11. The CDR3 loop spans 16 amino acids. Here the CDR3 DNA reads TGTGCCAACAGAGGGCTAGCGGGAGGCTCCTCCTACGAGCAGTACTTC. Its protein is CANRGLAGGSSYEQYF.

This chain joins TRBV9 and TRBJ2-1; a weak D match, TRBD2 (5 bases). This CDR3 is 20 amino acids long. Trimming shortened V by 4 bases and J by 6 bases, and 32 bases separated the two germline ends. Germline lookup yields CDR1 SGDLS and CDR2 YYNGEE. The CDR3 is CASSPRDNREPYSPSNEQFF. The CDR3 DNA reads TGTGCCAGCAGCCCCCGGGATAACAGAGAACCGTATTCCCCCTCCAATGAGCAGTTCTTC.

This chain uses TRBV4-1 with TRBJ2-7; tentative D call: TRBD2 (5 bases). Per the germline V gene, CDR1 is MGHRA and CDR2 is YSYEKL. The CDR3 spans 17 residues. V gave up 0 bases and J gave up 0 bases, with 15 bases separating them. This CDR3 reads CASSQEGGLRASYEQYF. The CDR3 DNA follows: TGCGCCAGCAGCCAAGAAGGAGGTTTGCGGGCCTCCTACGAGCAGTACTTC.

The rearrangement uses TRBV27 and TRBJ1-5; 7 positions agree with TRBD1. Germline V gene lookup returns CDR1 MNHEY and CDR2 SMNVEV (reference sequence). V was clipped by 5 bases and J by 5 bases; unmatched bases: 6. This CDR3 has 14 amino acids. This chain's CDR3 is CASSRQGDYQPQHF. CDR3 in DNA: TGTGCCAGCAGTCGGCAGGGGGATTATCAGCCCCAGCATTTT.

The chain has TRBV9 and TRBJ2-7, with D perhaps TRBD1 (6 bases). CDR1 is SGDLS and CDR2 is YYNGEE in the germline V gene. The CDR3 extends over 12 amino acids. Trimming cost V 3 bases and J 4 bases, with 8 bases left between them. DNA for the CDR3: TGTGCCAGCAGCGCCAGGGGTTACGAGCAGTACTTC. This gives the protein CASSARGYEQYF. The full variable domain, with the rest looked up from reference TRBV9 and TRBJ2-7, is DSGVTQTPKHLITATGQRVTLRCSPRSGDLSVYWYQQSLDQGLQFLIQYYNGEERAKGNILERFSAQQFPDLHSELNLSSLELGDSALYFCASSARGYEQYFGPGTRLTVT.

This rearrangement joins TRBV10-3 to TRBJ2-3, with a possible D match to TRBD2 (5 bases). The CDR3 is 10 amino acids. CDR1 ENHRY and CDR2 SYGVKD come from the germline V gene. Trimming took off 10 bases at V and 6 bases at J, with 8 bases between the two ends. CDR3 sequence (DNA): TGTGCCACCGAGGGCGATACGCAGTATTTT. Residues: CATEGDTQYF.

The genes are TRBV19 and TRBJ2-7; D is ambiguous. Trimming cost V 2 bases and J 3 bases, with 8 bases left between them. CDR1 is LNHDA, CDR2 SQIVND, per germline (reference sequence). The CDR3 has 13 amino acids. CDR3 sequence (DNA): TGTGCCAGTAGTATAAAGGCCAACTACGAGCAGTACTTC. As protein: CASSIKANYEQYF.

This clone was observed a few times. Other DNA sequences in the same sample also yield this CDR3. Written as DNA, the CDR3 is TGTGCCAGCAGCGTAGAGGGCTACGAGCAGTACTTC. This sequence encodes CASSVEGYEQYF. The J gene is TRBJ2-7, the V gene TRBV9; D ambiguous. V was clipped by 0 bases and J by 3 bases, with 4 bases between them. This CDR3 is built from 12 residues. CDR1 and CDR2 from the germline V gene are SGDLS and YYNGEE.

The V call is TRBV6-5, the J call TRBJ2-7, with D possibly being TRBD2 (5 bases). The V and J ends lost 2 bases and 7 bases respectively, with 21 bases between them. The germline CDR1 and CDR2 sequences are MNHEY and SVGAGI. CDR3 size: 16 residues. DNA of the CDR3: TGTGCCAGCAGTTACACCGGGAACTCGCCTGAAGAGGAGCAGTACTTC. It yields the protein CASSYTGNSPEEEQYF.

V is TRBV7-9 and J is TRBJ2-5; maybe TRBD1 (5 bases). The length of the CDR3 is 14 residues. Germline assignment: CDR1 SEHNR and CDR2 FQNEAQ (reference sequence). The V gene lost 2 bases and the J gene lost 5 bases, with 12 bases spanning the gap. This CDR3 is CASSLQGVWETQYF. The CDR3 DNA reads TGTGCCAGCAGCTTACAGGGTGTGTGGGAGACCCAGTACTTC.

This clone has more than one count but fewer than ten. The chain has TRBV7-9 and TRBJ2-2; D unresolved. V gave up 5 bases and J gave up 2 bases, with 6 bases separating them. Germline V CDR1 and CDR2: SEHNR, FQNEAQ (reference sequence). This CDR3 region has 13 residues. The CDR3 bases are TGTGCCAGCAGCATTGATAACACCGGGGAGCTGTTTTTT. It is translated as CASSIDNTGELFF.

In this sample, this clone turned up a few times. The gene calls are TRBV7-9 and TRBJ2-7, with unresolved D. The CDR3 is 11 residues long. The V gene's germline CDR1 is SEHNR and CDR2 FQNEAQ (reference sequence). Trimming removed 2 bases from V and 5 bases from J, with 4 bases in between. DNA for the CDR3: TGTGCCAGCAGCTTAAGCCACGAGCAGTACTTC. This codes for CASSLSHEQYF. Full variable domain (outside the CDR3, taken from reference TRBV7-9 and TRBJ2-7): DTGVSQNPRHKITKRGQNVTFRCDPISEHNRLYWYRQTLGQGPEFLTYFQNEAQLEKSRLLSDRFSAERPKGSFSTLEIQRTEQGDSAMYLCASSLSHEQYFGPGTRLTVT.

The chain recombines TRBV19 with TRBJ1-5; the D is unclear. Trimming shortened V by 4 bases and J by 3 bases, and 25 bases separated the two germline ends. CDR1 and CDR2 (germline): LNHDA, SQIVND (reference sequence). CDR3 length: 19 residues. CDR3: CASSTPGRTSPRNNQPQHF. In nucleotides, the CDR3 is TGTGCCAGTAGTACTCCTGGACGGACCAGCCCAAGGAACAATCAGCCCCAGCATTTT.

J is TRBJ1-3 and V is TRBV9, with D unclear. From germline, CDR1 is SGDLS and CDR2 YYNGEE. The CDR3 runs to 16 residues. Trimming pared 0 bases from V and 1 base from J, leaving 11 bases between. The CDR3 nucleotides read TGTGCCAGCAGCGTAGCCGCGCGACCGTCTGGAAACACCATATATTTT. This gives the protein CASSVAARPSGNTIYF. Full variable domain (outside the CDR3, taken from reference TRBV9 and TRBJ1-3): DSGVTQTPKHLITATGQRVTLRCSPRSGDLSVYWYQQSLDQGLQFLIQYYNGEERAKGNILERFSAQQFPDLHSELNLSSLELGDSALYFCASSVAARPSGNTIYFGEGSWLTVV.

The V gene is TRBV5-1, the J gene TRBJ2-2, with 9 bases lining up with TRBD1. The V and J ends lost 2 bases and 4 bases, in that order; junction bases with no gene match: 3. This CDR3 is built from 15 residues. CDR1 and CDR2 from the germline V gene are SGHRS and YFSETQ. CDR3: CASSFGTGSTGELFF. CDR3 coding DNA: TGCGCCAGCAGCTTCGGGACAGGGAGCACCGGGGAGCTGTTTTTT.

This clone was detected only a few times. This chain connects TRBV11-3 to TRBJ1-2, with D maybe TRBD1 (6 bases). V lost 0 bases to trimming and J lost 5 bases, with 7 bases between them. Germline CDR1 is SGHNT and CDR2 is YENEEA. The CDR3 has 13 residues. This CDR3 is CASSLDTGYGYTF. The CDR3 DNA reads as TGTGCCAGCAGCTTAGACACAGGGTATGGCTACACCTTC.

This clone was recorded a few times. The chain carries TRBV5-1 and TRBJ1-2; possibly TRBD1 for D (6 bases). The CDR3 totals 15 residues. The V gene lost 0 bases and the J gene lost 4 bases, with 13 bases spanning the gap. CDR1 is SGHRS, CDR2 YFSETQ, per germline. The CDR3: CASSLEGGQAYGYTF. The CDR3 bases are TGCGCCAGCAGCTTGGAGGGGGGGCAGGCCTATGGCTACACCTTC.

CDR3: CASSRQANTEAFF. Here the CDR3 DNA reads TGCGCCAGCAGTCGACAAGCGAACACTGAAGCTTTCTTT. The chain uses TRBV10-1 and TRBJ1-1, with D hard to call. Germline assignment: CDR1 WNHNN and CDR2 SYGVQD (reference sequence). The V end lost 5 bases, the J end lost 1 base, and 8 bases lay between the germline ends. CDR3 size: 13 residues.

A single count supports this clone. The chain has TRBV25-1 and TRBJ2-5, with TRBD1 matching 7 bases. V dropped 1 base and J dropped 1; count of bases not matched to a gene: 3. Germline CDR1 reads MGHDK; CDR2 reads SYGVNS. The CDR3 spans 15 residues. The CDR3 region has the DNA TGTGCCAGCAGTGAATTCAAGGGGGCCCAAGAGACCCAGTACTTC. This codes for CASSEFKGAQETQYF.

The chain carries TRBV28 and TRBJ1-2; D may be TRBD1 (6 bases). The length of the CDR3 is 14 residues. Per germline, CDR1 MDHEN and CDR2 SYDVKM. V was clipped by 5 bases and J by 7 bases, with 17 bases between them. CDR3 region: CASSLPPGALGYTF. CDR3 in DNA: TGTGCCAGCAGTCTTCCTCCAGGGGCCCTTGGCTACACCTTC.

The chain's CDR3 is CASSLFVGFLAGDHSTDTQYF. CDR3 nucleotide sequence: TGTGCCAGCAGTTTATTCGTTGGATTTCTAGCGGGCGACCATAGCACAGATACGCAGTATTTT. The rearrangement joins TRBV28 to TRBJ2-3; 8 nucleotides align to TRBD2. Per the germline V gene, CDR1 is MDHEN and CDR2 is SYDVKM. This CDR3 has 21 residues. Unmatched junction bases numbered 18, after V lost 1 base and J lost 0 bases.

In its sample, this clone was seen a few times. The CDR3 DNA reads TGTGCCAGCAGCCCCCACGACAGCGCGGAGCCCCAGCATTTT. Translation gives CASSPHDSAEPQHF. The chain uses TRBV9 and TRBJ1-5; perhaps TRBD1 as D (5 bases). Germline V gene lookup returns CDR1 SGDLS and CDR2 YYNGEE. This CDR3 is 14 amino acids long. Trimming took off 4 bases at V and 8 bases at J, with 16 bases between the two ends. Together with reference TRBV9 and TRBJ1-5, the CDR3 gives the full variable domain: DSGVTQTPKHLITATGQRVTLRCSPRSGDLSVYWYQQSLDQGLQFLIQYYNGEERAKGNILERFSAQQFPDLHSELNLSSLELGDSALYFCASSPHDSAEPQHFGDGTRLSIL.

This clone is labeled medium-sized. At the DNA level, this CDR3 is encoded by other sequences in the same sample as well. This sequence joins TRBV29-1 and TRBJ1-5; TRBD1 agrees at 8 bases. Looked up from germline, CDR1 is SQVTM and CDR2 is ANQGSEA. The CDR3 length is 12 residues. V shed 7 bases, J shed 2 bases, and the junction held 1 base outside the gene matches. CDR3 DNA: TGCAGCGCGGGACAGGGCAATCAGCCCCAGCATTTT. Its protein product is CSAGQGNQPQHF.